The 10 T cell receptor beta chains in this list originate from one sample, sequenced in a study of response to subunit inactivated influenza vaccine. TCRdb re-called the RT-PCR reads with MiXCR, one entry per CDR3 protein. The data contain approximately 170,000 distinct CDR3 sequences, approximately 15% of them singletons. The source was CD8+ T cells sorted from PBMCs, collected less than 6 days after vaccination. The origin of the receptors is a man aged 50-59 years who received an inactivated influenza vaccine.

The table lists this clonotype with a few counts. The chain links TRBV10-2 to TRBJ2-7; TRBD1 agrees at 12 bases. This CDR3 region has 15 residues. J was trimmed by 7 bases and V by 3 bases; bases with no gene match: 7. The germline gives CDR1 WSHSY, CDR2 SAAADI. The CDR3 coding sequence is TGCGCCAGCAGTGACCCGGGACAGGGGGCGGTTGAGCAGTACTTC. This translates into CASSDPGQGAVEQYF.

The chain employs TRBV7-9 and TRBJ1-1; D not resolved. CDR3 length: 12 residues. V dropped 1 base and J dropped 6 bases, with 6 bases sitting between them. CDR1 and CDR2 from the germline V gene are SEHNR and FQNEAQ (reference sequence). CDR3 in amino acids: CASSLVGSEAFF. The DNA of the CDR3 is TGTGCCAGCAGCTTAGTGGGGTCTGAAGCTTTCTTT.

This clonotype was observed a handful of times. The CDR3 coding sequence is TGTGCCAGCAGCGAAGTGAGTACGCGGAGCGAGCAGTACTTC. The encoded protein is CASSEVSTRSEQYF. The chain carries TRBV25-1 and TRBJ2-7, with unresolved D. Germline V gene data show CDR1 as MGHDK and CDR2 as SYGVNS. The CDR3 loop spans 14 amino acids. Trimming removed 6 bases from V and 6 bases from J, with 18 bases in between.

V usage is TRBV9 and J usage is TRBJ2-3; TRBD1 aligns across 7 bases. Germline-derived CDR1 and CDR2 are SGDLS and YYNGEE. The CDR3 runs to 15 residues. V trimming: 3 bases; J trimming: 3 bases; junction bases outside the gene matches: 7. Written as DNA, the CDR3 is TGTGCCAGCAGCGACCGACAGGGTTGGACAGATACGCAGTATTTT. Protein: CASSDRQGWTDTQYF.

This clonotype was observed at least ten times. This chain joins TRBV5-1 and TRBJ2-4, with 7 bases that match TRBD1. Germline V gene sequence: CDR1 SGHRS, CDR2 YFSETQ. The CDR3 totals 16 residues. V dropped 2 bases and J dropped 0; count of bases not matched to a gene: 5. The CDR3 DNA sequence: TGCGCCAGCAGCTTAAACGGACAGGTAGCCAAAAACATTCAGTACTTC. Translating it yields CASSLNGQVAKNIQYF.

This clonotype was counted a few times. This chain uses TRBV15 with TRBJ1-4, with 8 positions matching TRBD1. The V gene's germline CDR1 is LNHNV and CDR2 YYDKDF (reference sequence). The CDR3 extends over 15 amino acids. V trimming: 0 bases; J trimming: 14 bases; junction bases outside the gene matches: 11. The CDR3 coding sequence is TGTGCCACCAGCAGAGATCTAAACATGGACAGGGCCCTGTTTTTT. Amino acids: CATSRDLNMDRALFF.

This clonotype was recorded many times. CDR3 sequence reads: CASSLVYGNNEQFF. The DNA of the CDR3 is TGTGCCAGCAGCTTGGTTTACGGGAACAATGAGCAGTTCTTC. The rearrangement uses TRBV5-8 and TRBJ2-1; D may be TRBD2 (5 bases). The CDR3 runs 14 residues. The germline V gene has CDR1 SGHTS and CDR2 YDEGEE. Trimming removed 0 bases from V and 5 bases from J, with 9 bases in between.

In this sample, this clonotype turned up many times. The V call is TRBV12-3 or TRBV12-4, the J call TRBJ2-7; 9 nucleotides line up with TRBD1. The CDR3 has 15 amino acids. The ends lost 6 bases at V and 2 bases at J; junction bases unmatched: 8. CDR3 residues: CASRPRTGDPYEQYF. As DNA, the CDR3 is TGTGCCAGCAGACCCCGGACAGGGGACCCCTACGAGCAGTACTTC.

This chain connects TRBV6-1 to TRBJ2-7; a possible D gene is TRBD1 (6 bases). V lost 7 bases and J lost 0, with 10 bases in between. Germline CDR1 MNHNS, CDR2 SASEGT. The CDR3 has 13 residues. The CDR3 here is CASIGQSSYEQYF. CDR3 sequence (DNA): TGTGCCAGCATTGGACAGAGCTCCTACGAGCAGTACTTC.

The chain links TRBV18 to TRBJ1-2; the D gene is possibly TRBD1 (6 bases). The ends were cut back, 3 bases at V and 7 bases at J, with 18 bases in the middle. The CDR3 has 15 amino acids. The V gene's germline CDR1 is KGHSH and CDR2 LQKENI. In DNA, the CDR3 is TGTGCCAGCTCACCCAAAGAACAGGGTCTTTTTGGCTACACCTTC. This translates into CASSPKEQGLFGYTF. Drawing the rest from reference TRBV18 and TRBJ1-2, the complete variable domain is NAGVMQNPRHLVRRRGQEARLRCSPMKGHSHVYWYRQLPEEGLKFMVYLQKENIIDESGMPKERFSAEFPKEGPSILRIQQVVRGDSAAYFCASSPKEQGLFGYTFGSGTRLTVV.